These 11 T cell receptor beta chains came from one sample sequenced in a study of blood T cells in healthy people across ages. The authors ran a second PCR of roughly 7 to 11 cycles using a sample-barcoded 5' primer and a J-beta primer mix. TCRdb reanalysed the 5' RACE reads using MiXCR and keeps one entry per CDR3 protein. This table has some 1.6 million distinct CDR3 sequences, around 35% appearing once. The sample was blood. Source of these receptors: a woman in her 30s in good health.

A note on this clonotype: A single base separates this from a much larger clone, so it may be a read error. The CDR3 sequence is CSTGGDRSASTDTQYF. CDR3 coding DNA: TGCAGCACCGGGGGAGATAGATCCGCTAGCACAGATACGCAGTATTTT. The chain links TRBV29-1 to TRBJ2-3; possible D gene TRBD2, 6 bases. The CDR3 consists of 16 residues. Trimming left V 8 bases short and J 0 bases short, with 21 bases between. CDR1 and CDR2 (germline): SQVTM, ANQGSEA.

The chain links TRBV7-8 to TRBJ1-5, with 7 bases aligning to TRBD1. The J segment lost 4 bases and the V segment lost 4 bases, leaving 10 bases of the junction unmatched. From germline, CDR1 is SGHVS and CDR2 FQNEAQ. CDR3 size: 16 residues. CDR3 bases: TGTGCCAGCAGCTCGCAGGGGGGGGGCGCGAATCAGCCCCAGCATTTT. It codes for CASSSQGGGANQPQHF.

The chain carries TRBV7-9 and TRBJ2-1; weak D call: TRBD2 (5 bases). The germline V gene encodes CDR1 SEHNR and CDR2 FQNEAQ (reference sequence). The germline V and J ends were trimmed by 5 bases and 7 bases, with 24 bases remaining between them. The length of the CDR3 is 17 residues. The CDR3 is CASSRPPGSAGENEQFF. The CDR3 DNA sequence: TGTGCCAGCAGCCGTCCACCGGGGTCCGCTGGGGAAAATGAGCAGTTCTTC.

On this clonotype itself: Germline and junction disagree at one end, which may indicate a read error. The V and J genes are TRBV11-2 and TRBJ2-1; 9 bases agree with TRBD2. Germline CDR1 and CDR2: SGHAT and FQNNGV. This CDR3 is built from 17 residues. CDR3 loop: CASSLDLGLASYNGQFF. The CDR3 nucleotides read TGTGCCAGCAGCTTAGATCTGGGACTAGCATCCTACAATGGGCAGTTCTTC.

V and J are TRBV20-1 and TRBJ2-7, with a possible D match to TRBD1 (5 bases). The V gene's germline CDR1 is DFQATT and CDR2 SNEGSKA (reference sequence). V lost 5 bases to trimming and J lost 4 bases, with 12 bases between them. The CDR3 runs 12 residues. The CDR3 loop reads CSASMTDYEQYF. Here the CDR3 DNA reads TGCAGTGCTTCAATGACAGATTACGAGCAGTACTTC.

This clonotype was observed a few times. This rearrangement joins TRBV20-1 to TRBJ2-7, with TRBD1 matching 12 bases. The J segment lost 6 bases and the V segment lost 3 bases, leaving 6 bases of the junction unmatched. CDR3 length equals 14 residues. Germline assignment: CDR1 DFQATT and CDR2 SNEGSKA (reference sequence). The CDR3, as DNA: TGCAGTGCTAGGGTTGGGACAGGGGGCTTCGAGCAGTACTTC. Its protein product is CSARVGTGGFEQYF.

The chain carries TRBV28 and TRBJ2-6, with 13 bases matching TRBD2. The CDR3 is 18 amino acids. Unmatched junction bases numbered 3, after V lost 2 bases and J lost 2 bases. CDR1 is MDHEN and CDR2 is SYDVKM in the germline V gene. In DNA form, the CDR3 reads TGTGCCAGCAGTTTAACTAGCGGGAGGGGGGCTGGGGCCAACGTCCTGACTTTC. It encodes CASSLTSGRGAGANVLTF. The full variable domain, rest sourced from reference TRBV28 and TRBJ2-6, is DVKVTQSSRYLVKRTGEKVFLECVQDMDHENMFWYRQDPGLGLRLIYFSYDVKMKEKGDIPEGYSVSREKKERFSLILESASTNQTSMYLCASSLTSGRGAGANVLTFGAGSRLTVL.

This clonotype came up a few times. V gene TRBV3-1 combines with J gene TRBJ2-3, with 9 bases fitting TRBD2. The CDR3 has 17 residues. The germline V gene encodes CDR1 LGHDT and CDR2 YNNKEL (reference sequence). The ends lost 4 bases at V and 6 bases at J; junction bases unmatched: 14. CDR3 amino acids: CASSLRSTAGGWDTQYF. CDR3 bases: TGTGCCAGCAGCCTACGTTCTACGGCGGGAGGGTGGGATACGCAGTATTTT.

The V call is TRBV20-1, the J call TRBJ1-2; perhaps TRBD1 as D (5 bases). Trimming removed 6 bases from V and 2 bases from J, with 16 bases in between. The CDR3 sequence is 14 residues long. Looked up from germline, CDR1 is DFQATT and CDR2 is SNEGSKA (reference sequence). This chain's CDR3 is CSARGQQENYGYTF. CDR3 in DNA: TGCAGTGCGAGGGGTCAACAGGAGAACTATGGCTACACCTTC.

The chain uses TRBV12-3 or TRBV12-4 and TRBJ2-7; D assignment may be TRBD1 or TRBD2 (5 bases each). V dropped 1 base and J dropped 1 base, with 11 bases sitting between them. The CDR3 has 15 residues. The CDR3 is CASSLGGWGSYEQYF. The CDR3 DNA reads TGTGCCAGCAGTTTAGGTGGTTGGGGGTCCTACGAGCAGTACTTC.

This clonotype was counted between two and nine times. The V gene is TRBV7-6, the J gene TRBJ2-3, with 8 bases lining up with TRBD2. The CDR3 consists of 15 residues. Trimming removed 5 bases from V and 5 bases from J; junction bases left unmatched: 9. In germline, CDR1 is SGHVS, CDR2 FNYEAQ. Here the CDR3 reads CASSNGAGVGDTQYF. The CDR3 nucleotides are TGTGCCAGCAGCAATGGAGCGGGGGTGGGAGATACGCAGTATTTT.